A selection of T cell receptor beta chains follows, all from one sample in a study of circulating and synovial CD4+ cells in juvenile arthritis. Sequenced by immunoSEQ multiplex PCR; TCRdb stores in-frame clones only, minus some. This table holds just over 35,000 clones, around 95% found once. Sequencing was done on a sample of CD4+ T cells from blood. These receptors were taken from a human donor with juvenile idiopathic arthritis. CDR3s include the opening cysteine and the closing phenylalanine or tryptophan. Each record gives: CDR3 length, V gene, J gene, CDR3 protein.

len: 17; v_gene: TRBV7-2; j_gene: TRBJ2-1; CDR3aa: CASSPMSGGLSYNEQFF
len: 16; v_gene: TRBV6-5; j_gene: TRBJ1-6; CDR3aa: CASSYRGQGVDSPLHF
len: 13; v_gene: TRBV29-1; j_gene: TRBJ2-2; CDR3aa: CSGGQGATGELFF
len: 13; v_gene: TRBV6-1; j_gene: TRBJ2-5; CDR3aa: CASSQGLQETQYF
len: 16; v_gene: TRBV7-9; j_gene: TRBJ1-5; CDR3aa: CASSLWAQTGDQPQHF
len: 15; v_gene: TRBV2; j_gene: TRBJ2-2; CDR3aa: CASTLDTANTGELFF
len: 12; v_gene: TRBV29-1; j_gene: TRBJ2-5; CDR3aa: CSVEPHSETQYF
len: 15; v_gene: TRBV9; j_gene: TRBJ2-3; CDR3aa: CASSPLGLYTDTQYF
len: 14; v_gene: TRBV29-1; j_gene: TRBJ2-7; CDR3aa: CSVEEAQGVHEQYF
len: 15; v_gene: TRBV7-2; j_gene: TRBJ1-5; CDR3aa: CASSLGQGLGQPQHF
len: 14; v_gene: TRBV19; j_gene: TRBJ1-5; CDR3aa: CASNHRGQGQPQHF
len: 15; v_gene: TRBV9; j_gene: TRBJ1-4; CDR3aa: CASSVRAGYGEKLFF
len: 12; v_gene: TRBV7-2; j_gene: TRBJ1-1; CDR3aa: CASSFRQGEAFF
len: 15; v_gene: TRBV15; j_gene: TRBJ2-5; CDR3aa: CATSRDRGRQETQYF
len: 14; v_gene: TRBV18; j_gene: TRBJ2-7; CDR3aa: CASSPHDRTYEQYF
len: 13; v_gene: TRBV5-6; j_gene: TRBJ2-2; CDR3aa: CASSPSITGELFF
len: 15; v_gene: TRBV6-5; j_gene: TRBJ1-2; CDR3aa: CASSSAGGNDYGYTF
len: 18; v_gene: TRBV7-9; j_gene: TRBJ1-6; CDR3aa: CASSFGRVPDSYNSPLHF
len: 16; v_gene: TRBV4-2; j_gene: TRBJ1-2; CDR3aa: CASSQDATGGNYGYTF
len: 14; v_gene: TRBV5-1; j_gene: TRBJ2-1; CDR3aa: CASSLDRGNNEQFF
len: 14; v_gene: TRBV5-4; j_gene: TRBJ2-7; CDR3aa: CASSSTGGMYEQYF
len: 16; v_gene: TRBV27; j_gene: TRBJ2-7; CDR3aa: CASSSRLDRRSYEQYF